This T cell receptor (beta chain) was profiled in a study of T cell responses to AZD1222 COVID-19 vaccine (dated by TCRdb to the early 2020s). Regarding the research as a whole: AZD1222 recipients whose second dose came at about 4 weeks and those whose second dose came at about 12 weeks were combined into one group, since spike-specific TCR depth and breadth did not differ between the two schedules. A total of 233 trial participants underwent TCR sequencing, of whom some 210 received two doses of AZD1222 and about 26 received two doses of the MenACWY control vaccine. Trial participants were enrolled into age subgroups of 18-55, 56-69 and 70-plus years, which contained about 150, 28 and 57 TCR-sequenced participants, respectively. The research as a whole found: No day 14 peak-response samples were available, so repertoires were characterized only after the peak T cell response. Conclusions about previously exposed vaccinees were limited because only a handful of AZD1222 recipients were SARS-CoV-2 seropositive at baseline. A significant rise in spike-specific TCR breadth and depth was observed after two AZD1222 doses relative to day 0 and relative to MenACWY recipients. The whole spike protein was spanned by vaccine-associated CD4 TCRs, and dominant responses were seen in regions 160-218 and 743-854. Participants were mostly white British and included more females than males, and it was suggested by the authors that clonal diversity may have been underestimated. Reportedly, close to half of the unique spike-specific TCRs recognized epitopes lying outside the regions that are mutated in the B.1.351 and B.1.1.7 variants. The 56-69-year group was small, and its depth increase did not reach significance, likely because of low power.

The time point label of this sample denotes: baseline before first vaccination. Samples from vaccinated people were obtained from the UK trials COV001 and COV002, which included a single-blind randomized controlled phase 2/3 trial of AZD1222 (ChAdOx1 nCoV-19) in healthy adults. For TCRbeta chain sequencing, PBMC samples were collected from trial participants at day 0 and at day 28 after the second dose. CDR3 length: 15 amino acids, cysteine to phenylalanine. CDR3 DNA only is kept here, 45 bases in frame from base 1. The germline V gene (reference sequence) yields MNHEY for CDR1 and SMNVEV for CDR2. Germline trimming: 4 bases from V, 1 base from J; junction bases outside gene matches: 4. The CDR3 regions of human TCRbeta chains were subjected to immunosequencing. The authors' analysis ran thus. Repertoire TCRs were checked for matches against a reference library of SARS-CoV-2-specific TCRs that had been generated using the MIRA antigen-specificity platform. Breadth was defined as the fraction of unique TCRs that were SARS-CoV-2-associated. Depth was defined as the fraction of total T cells that were SARS-CoV-2-associated. Using the MIRA data, each spike-specific TCR was assigned both to the spike region to which the TCR was reactive and to a CD4 or CD8 class. Log10-transformed breadth and depth values were compared by one-way ANOVA with Sidak's multiple comparisons tests. TCRdb's version of the immuneACCESS table is confined to in-frame rearrangements and falls short of the full clone set. An unresolved V gene accounts for under half of the shortfall where checked; the remainder is of unknown origin. The DNA was the basis for D and trimming; V, J and clone size are from that table. Here the sample has roughly 92,000 clones; around 87% occur a single time. The ten most abundant clones make up roughly 9% of the sample.

This clone was seen only once. The specificity of this receptor is unknown. One base away there is no much larger clone; base qualities are not given. Sequenced here: peripheral blood, sampled on day 0 of AZD1222 vaccination. This receptor was identified in an adult in good health. The receptor chain draws on TRBV27 and TRBJ2-4; 7 of the junction bases match TRBD1. The bases are TGTGCCAGCAGTTCACCGGACAGGGCCAAAAACATTCAGTACTTC. This encodes CASSSPDRAKNIQYF.